This TCR beta chain was sequenced during a study of T cells in Graves' hyperthyroidism and ophthalmopathy. This CDR3 contains 14 residues. Germline CDR1 KGHDR, CDR2 SFDVKD. The V end was cut by 4 bases, the J end by 2 bases, with 10 bases between. Note on this clonotype: Its antigen remains unidentified.

Stable disease denoted Graves' hyperthyroidism without ophthalmopathy progression within 18 months. Study results and limitations: Clonotypes that were expanded in thyroid above 0.001 mostly appeared in blood too.

The CDR3 regions of TCR beta were amplified from RNA transcripts. The TCR CDR3 first-round RT-PCR relied on the HTBI primer set. TCRdb ran MiXCR on the multiplex PCR reads and lists one entry per CDR3 protein. The sample includes about 560,000 distinct CDR3 sequences, about half of them seen just once. The TCR originated in a woman aged 18-30 years with Graves' hyperthyroidism. Sequencing used peripheral blood or thyroid tissue (not recorded which). The chain uses TRBV24-1 and TRBJ1-2; D may be TRBD1 (5 bases). This chain's CDR3 is CATSEQEYNYGYTF. CDR3 bases: TGTGCCACCAGTGAACAGGAATACAACTATGGCTACACCTTC.